This T cell receptor (beta chain) originates from a study of T cells in Graves' hyperthyroidism and ophthalmopathy (dated by TCRdb to the late 2010s). Some background on the complete study: Peripheral blood was collected at initial diagnosis, before any treatment. To identify TCR V-J signatures that set the groups apart, the researchers used a discovery cohort of 100 patients, made up of 40 to 45 with Graves' ophthalmopathy and about 60 with stable Graves' hyperthyroidism. Prospective prediction of ophthalmopathy was tested in an independent validation cohort consisting of under 20 hyperthyroidism patients and around 16 patients who later progressed to ophthalmopathy. The 90 or so discovery patients were randomly split 7:3 into training and test sets. In more than five Graves' hyperthyroidism patients, the study also compared T-cell repertoires from thyroid tissue with T-cell repertoires from blood. Once sampling was done, hyperthyroidism patients were given methimazole at a starting dose of 30 mg daily, whereas ophthalmopathy patients were given high-dose intravenous methylprednisolone. According to the paper, TCR Vbeta CDR3 sequencing was carried out on approximately 140 peripheral blood samples, which came from fewer than 50 ophthalmopathy, about 75 hyperthyroidism and about 17 progressor patients.

This clonotype was found many times. The clone's antigen remains unknown. Base quality data are lacking; no much larger clone is found one base away. The TCR beta CDR3 regions were amplified from the RNA transcripts. The first round of RT-PCR for the TCR CDR3 was performed with the HTBI primer set and the Qiagen OneStep RT-PCR kit. A second multiplex PCR round built the libraries, followed by size selection and purification. Paired-end sequencing of the libraries was performed with 100 bp reads on an Illumina HiSeq2000. Processing in the source paper ran as follows. SOAPnuke was used to process the raw data, removing reads that contained adapters or uncalled bases, had a mean Phred below 15, or lacked an exact match to the constant primer or identifier. High-quality paired reads were merged using COPE v1.2.5, and each unique nucleotide sequence was defined as a clonotype. MiTCR v1.1 was used to align clonotypes to the IMGT TRBV, TRBD and TRBJ reference segments. Analysis was restricted to V-J combinations with a frequency above 0.0001, which covered 99.2% of repertoires. The TCS score was defined as F50 (clonal expansion) divided by E x V (chaos), with BLOSUM62-based TCRdist calculated between CDR3 peptides within each V-J. Welch's t-statistics and random forest reduced fewer than 600 V-J features to 13, which were used in a naive Bayes classifier (R e1071). The similarity between thyroid and blood repertoires was quantified using the Morisita-Horn index. The public reads were quality trimmed at Q25 with fastp and then assembled into clones with MiXCR by TCRdb, keeping productive beta chains. Records with the same CDR3 protein are collapsed into one entry carrying the most frequent genes and DNA. In this record, the V and J calls reflect TCRdb's handling and not the investigators' own analysis. Recorded for this sample are nearly 750,000 distinct CDR3 sequences; about 35% of them occurred a single time. The leading ten clones occupy 31% of the sample.

Study-level results and caveats: During validation, the model predicted progression to ophthalmopathy a median of about 6.3 months ahead of onset, with roughly 65% sensitivity and under 85% specificity. Most expanded thyroid clonotypes (frequency above 0.001) were also detected in blood, suggesting blood repertoires may reflect thyroid immune responses. In cross-validation, a model built on a 13 V-J signature told ophthalmopathy apart from stable hyperthyroidism with about 90% sensitivity and approximately 81% specificity, and in testing the same model reached 80%/75%. No statistical method was used to set the sample size in advance, and investigators knew the group allocation.

Stable Graves' hyperthyroidism was defined as no progression to ophthalmopathy during 18 months of follow-up. Hyperthyroidism patients were newly diagnosed, had a disease duration of under 2 months, and were aged 18 to 65 years. Patients with uncontrolled infections, other autoimmune diseases, pregnancy or lactation were excluded. Clinical symptoms, serum thyroxine and TRAb, thyroid ultrasound, and orbital computed tomography formed the basis for the diagnoses. Ficoll-Paque density gradient centrifugation was used to isolate PBMCs from 8 to 10 ml of fresh peripheral blood. Total RNA was extracted with Trizol reagent, and quality was checked on an Agilent 2100 Bioanalyzer. Reading from cysteine to phenylalanine, the CDR3 counts 10 amino acids. Only the CDR3 part of the read is kept: 30 bases, read in frame from the first base. V loses 7 bases of germline sequence and J loses 11 bases, and the interval between the two ends is 14 bases. Taken from the germline V gene, the CDR1 and CDR2 loops are SQVTM and ANQGSEA.

The specimen sequenced was blood. This sequence originates from a woman between 40 and 50 years old with Graves' hyperthyroidism. Recombination joined TRBV29-1 with TRBJ1-1; TRBD1 is perhaps the D gene, given 6 matching bases. DNA sequence: TGCAGCGCAGGGGAAGAATTGGCTTTCTTT. Its protein product is CSAGEELAFF. The CDR3, completed at both ends by the reference TRBV29-1 and TRBJ1-1 genes, gives the full variable domain SAVISQKPSRDICQRGTSLTIQCQVDSQVTMMFWYRQQPGQSLTLIATANQGSEATYESGFVIDKFPISRPNLTFSTLTVSNMSPEDSSIYLCSAGEELAFFGQGTRLTVV.